Below, 7 T cell receptor beta chains from the same sample are listed, as sequenced in a study of prognosis after radiotherapy for stage I lung cancer. Two-round multiplex PCR, the amplification method, yielded TCR beta CDR3 from genomic DNA. Primers specific to each TRBV and TRBJ gene drove first-round PCR. TCRdb independently ran MiXCR on the multiplex PCR reads; one entry per CDR3 protein. Among over 10,000 distinct CDR3 sequences listed, less than 50% were seen once. The sample was PBMCs, taken before or after stereotactic body radiation therapy (not recorded which). The source of these receptors is a donor over 45 with non-small cell lung cancer.

This clonotype was observed a handful of times. The chain has TRBV7-2 and TRBJ2-5; possibly TRBD2 for D (6 bases). Trimming took 4 bases from V and 5 from J, leaving 23 bases between them. The germline CDR1 and CDR2 sequences are SGHTA and FQGNSA. This CDR3 has 17 residues. The CDR3 reads CASSSQPASALGETQYF. The CDR3, as DNA: TGTGCCAGCAGCTCCCAGCCTGCTAGCGCACTGGGGGAGACCCAGTACTTC.

This clonotype was counted ten times or more. This chain uses TRBV28 with TRBJ2-5; 14 nucleotides agree with TRBD2. This CDR3 comprises 18 residues. Looked up from germline, CDR1 is MDHEN and CDR2 is SYDVKM. V gave up 2 bases and J gave up 4 bases; unmatched junction bases: 9. The CDR3, as DNA: TGTGCCAGCAGTTTAGGACTAGCGGGAGGTCGGAAGGGAGAGACCCAGTACTTC. Translating it yields CASSLGLAGGRKGETQYF.

In the case of this clonotype: Germline is not matched at one junction end, which may reflect a read error. The V and J genes are TRBV15 and TRBJ2-3; 9 nucleotides line up with TRBD2. CDR1 is LNHNV and CDR2 is YYDKDF in the germline V gene (reference sequence). The CDR3 has 19 amino acids. CDR3 nucleotides: TGTGCCACCAGCAGAGATATAGCGGGAGAGTGGATCTACACAGATACTCAGTATTTT. Protein: CATSRDIAGEWIYTDTQYF.

The chain joins TRBV30 to TRBJ2-1; TRBD1 matches at 10 bases. The CDR3 contains 16 residues. V dropped 3 bases and J dropped 1; count of bases not matched to a gene: 6. The germline V gene encodes CDR1 GTSNPN and CDR2 SVGIG (reference sequence). This CDR3 is CAWRHRQGASYNEQFF. CDR3 coding DNA: TGTGCCTGGAGACATAGACAGGGGGCGTCCTACAATGAGCAGTTCTTC.

Judged by abundance, this clonotype is medium-sized. The junction departs from the called germline gene at one end, perhaps through a read error. The chain carries TRBV30 and TRBJ1-5; 7 nucleotides match TRBD1. This CDR3 has 13 amino acids. Germline loops: CDR1 GTSNPN, CDR2 SVGIG (reference sequence). CDR3 in amino acids: CAGSRGRGKPQHF. The DNA of the CDR3 is TGTGCCGGGAGTAGGGGGCGCGGGAAGCCCCAGCATTTT.

This clonotype was recorded many times. The rearrangement uses TRBV4-2 and TRBJ2-3, with D tentatively TRBD2 (6 bases). CDR1 is LGHNA and CDR2 is YNFKEQ in the germline V gene. The V gene lost 5 bases and the J gene lost 5 bases, with 20 bases spanning the gap. This CDR3 comprises 16 residues. CDR3 bases: TGTGCCAGCAGCAAAACCGGGACTCCCAAGGTAGATACGCAGTATTTT. It yields the protein CASSKTGTPKVDTQYF.

A remark on this clonotype: A read error may account for a junction end that differs from germline. The chain links TRBV10-3 to TRBJ2-7, with D tentatively TRBD2 (5 bases). Germline-derived CDR1 and CDR2 are ENHRY and SYGVKD. The CDR3 runs to 14 residues. The CDR3 DNA reads TGTTCCATCAGTGTGCGGACTGCGTCCTACGAGCAGTACTTC. Translation gives CSISVRTASYEQYF.